Each of the 3 T cell receptor beta chains below was sequenced from the same sample in a study of blood T cells in healthy people across ages. PCR was performed a second time for roughly 6 to 12 cycles using a sample-barcoded 5' primer and a J-beta primer mix. TCRdb re-derived calls from the 5' RACE reads in MiXCR, one entry per CDR3 protein. Among around 1,700,000 distinct CDR3 sequences listed, about 30% were seen once. Sequencing was performed on blood. The receptors stem from a woman aged 25 to 39 in good health.

A word on this clonotype: A read error is possible here, since a much larger clone lies one base away. The chain carries TRBV12-3 or TRBV12-4 and TRBJ2-1, with 10 bases matching TRBD2. Trimming took 5 bases from V and 7 from J; bases not matched to a gene: 8. This CDR3 has 15 amino acids. The CDR3 is CASSGGLARINEQFF. The CDR3 DNA is TGTGCCAGCAGTGGGGGACTAGCGAGAATAAATGAGCAGTTCTTC.

There are a few counts of this clonotype. The V call is TRBV5-6, the J call TRBJ1-1, with D possibly TRBD1 on 5 matching bases. V lost 9 bases to trimming and J lost 0 bases, with 9 bases between them. Per germline, CDR1 SGHDT and CDR2 YYEEEE. The CDR3 is 12 amino acids. The CDR3 nucleotides read TGTGCCACGGGGGATTTGAACACTGAAGCTTTCTTT. Residues: CATGDLNTEAFF.

This chain links TRBV7-2 with TRBJ2-1; 12 nucleotides align to TRBD2. The junction had 5 bases not matched to a gene; V was cut back by 3 bases and J by 8 bases. This CDR3 has 15 residues. Germline V gives CDR1 SGHTA, CDR2 FQGNSA. DNA of the CDR3: TGTGCCAGCAGCTTCCGACTAGCGGGGGCAGATGAGCAGTTCTTC. Translating it yields CASSFRLAGADEQFF.